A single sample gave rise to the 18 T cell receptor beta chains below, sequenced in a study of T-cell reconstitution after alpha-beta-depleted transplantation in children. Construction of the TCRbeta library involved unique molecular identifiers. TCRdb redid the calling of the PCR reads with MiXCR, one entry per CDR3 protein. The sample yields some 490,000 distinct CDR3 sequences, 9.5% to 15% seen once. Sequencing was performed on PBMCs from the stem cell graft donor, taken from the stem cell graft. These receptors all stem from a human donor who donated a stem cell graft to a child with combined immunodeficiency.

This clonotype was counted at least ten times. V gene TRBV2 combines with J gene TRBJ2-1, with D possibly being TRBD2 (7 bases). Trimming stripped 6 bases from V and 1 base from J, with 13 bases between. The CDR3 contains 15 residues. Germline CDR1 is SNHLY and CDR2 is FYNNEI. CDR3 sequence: CASRKGGGSYNEQFF. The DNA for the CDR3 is TGTGCCAGCAGGAAGGGAGGGGGGTCCTACAATGAGCAGTTCTTC.

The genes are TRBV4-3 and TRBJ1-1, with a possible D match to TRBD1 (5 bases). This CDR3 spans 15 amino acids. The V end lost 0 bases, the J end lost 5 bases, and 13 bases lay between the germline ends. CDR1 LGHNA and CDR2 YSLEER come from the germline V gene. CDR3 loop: CASSQDQGRRTEAFF. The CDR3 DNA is TGCGCCAGCAGCCAAGATCAGGGTAGGCGAACTGAAGCTTTCTTT.

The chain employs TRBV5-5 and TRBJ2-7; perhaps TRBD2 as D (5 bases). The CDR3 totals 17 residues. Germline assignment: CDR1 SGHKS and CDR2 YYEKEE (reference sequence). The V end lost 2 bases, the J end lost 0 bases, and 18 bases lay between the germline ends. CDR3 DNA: TGTGCCAGCAGCTTAATTCGAGGGTTTCCGAGCTCCTACGAGCAGTACTTC. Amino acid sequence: CASSLIRGFPSSYEQYF. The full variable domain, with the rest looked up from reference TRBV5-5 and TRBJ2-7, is DAGVTQSPTHLIKTRGQQVTLRCSPISGHKSVSWYQQVLGQGPQFIFQYYEKEERGRGNFPDRFSARQFPNYSSELNVNALLLGDSALYLCASSLIRGFPSSYEQYFGPGTRLTVT.

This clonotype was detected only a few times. The CDR3 spells CAISGGVRSDNTEAFF. The CDR3 bases are TGTGCCATCAGTGGAGGCGTAAGGTCCGACAACACTGAAGCTTTCTTT. The chain employs TRBV10-3 and TRBJ1-1, with no clear D. The germline V and J ends were trimmed by 4 bases and 2 bases, with 17 bases remaining between them. There are 16 residues in the CDR3. From germline, CDR1 is ENHRY and CDR2 SYGVKD.

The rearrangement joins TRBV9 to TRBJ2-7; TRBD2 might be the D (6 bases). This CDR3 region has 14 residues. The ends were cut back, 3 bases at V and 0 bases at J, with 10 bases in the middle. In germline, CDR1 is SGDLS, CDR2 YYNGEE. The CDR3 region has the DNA TGTGCCAGCAGCGCCCGGGACTTCTCCTACGAGCAGTACTTC. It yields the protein CASSARDFSYEQYF.

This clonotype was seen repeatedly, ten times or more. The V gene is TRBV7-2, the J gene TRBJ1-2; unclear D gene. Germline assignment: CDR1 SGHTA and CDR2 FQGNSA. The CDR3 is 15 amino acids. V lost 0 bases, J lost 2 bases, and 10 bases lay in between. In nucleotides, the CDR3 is TGTGCCAGCAGCTTAGCGCGGGCGGTAAACTATGGCTACACCTTC. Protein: CASSLARAVNYGYTF.

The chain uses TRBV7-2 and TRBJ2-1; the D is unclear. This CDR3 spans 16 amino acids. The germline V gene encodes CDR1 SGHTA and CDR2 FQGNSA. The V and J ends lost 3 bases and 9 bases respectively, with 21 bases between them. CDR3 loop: CASSFGLVRPMVEQFF. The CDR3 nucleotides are TGTGCCAGCAGCTTTGGCCTGGTCAGGCCAATGGTTGAGCAGTTCTTC.

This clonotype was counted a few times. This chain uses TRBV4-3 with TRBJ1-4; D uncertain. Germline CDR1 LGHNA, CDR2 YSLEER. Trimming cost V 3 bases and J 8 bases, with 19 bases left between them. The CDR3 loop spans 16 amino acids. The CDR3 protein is CASSQTEGRPSEKLFF. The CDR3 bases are TGCGCCAGCAGCCAGACTGAGGGCAGACCAAGCGAAAAACTGTTTTTT.

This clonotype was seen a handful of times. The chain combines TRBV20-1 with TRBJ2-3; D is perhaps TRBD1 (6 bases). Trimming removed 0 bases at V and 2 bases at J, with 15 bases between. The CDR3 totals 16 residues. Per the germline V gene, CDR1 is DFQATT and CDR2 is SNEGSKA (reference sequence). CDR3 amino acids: CSARDAPGVVTDTQYF. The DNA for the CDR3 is TGCAGTGCTAGAGATGCCCCAGGGGTTGTCACAGATACGCAGTATTTT.

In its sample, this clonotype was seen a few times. The CDR3 reads CASRTSPGELFF. The CDR3 DNA reads TGTGCCAGCAGGACTAGTCCCGGGGAGCTGTTTTTT. The gene calls are TRBV12-3 or TRBV12-4 and TRBJ2-2, with D tentatively TRBD2 (6 bases). Deletions cut 6 bases from V and 6 bases from J, with 8 bases between. The CDR3 spans 12 residues.

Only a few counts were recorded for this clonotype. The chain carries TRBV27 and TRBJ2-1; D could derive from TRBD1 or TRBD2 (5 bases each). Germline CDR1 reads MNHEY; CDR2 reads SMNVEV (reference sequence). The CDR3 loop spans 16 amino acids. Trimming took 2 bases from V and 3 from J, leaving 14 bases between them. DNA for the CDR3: TGTGCCAGCAGTTTAGGGGGTGGGCGAAGCTACAATGAGCAGTTCTTC. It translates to CASSLGGGRSYNEQFF.

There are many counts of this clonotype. CDR3: CASSPLGTTGEQYF. The CDR3 coding sequence is TGTGCCAGCAGCCCTCTGGGCACCACGGGGGAGCAGTACTTC. The V gene is TRBV11-2, the J gene TRBJ2-7; the D gene is possibly TRBD2 (5 bases). This CDR3 spans 14 amino acids. Trimming removed 5 bases at V and 7 bases at J, with 18 bases between. The germline gives CDR1 SGHAT, CDR2 FQNNGV.

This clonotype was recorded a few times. The DNA of the CDR3 is TGCAGCGTTGGAGGGGCCGCGGGGCAGCCCCAGCATTTT. Protein: CSVGGAAGQPQHF. This chain links TRBV29-1 with TRBJ1-5; TRBD1 might be the D (5 bases). Germline V CDR1 and CDR2: SQVTM, ANQGSEA. This CDR3 comprises 13 residues. V lost 4 bases and J 7 bases, leaving 14 bases between the germline ends. Full variable domain (missing parts from reference TRBV29-1 and TRBJ1-5): SAVISQKPSRDICQRGTSLTIQCQVDSQVTMMFWYRQQPGQSLTLIATANQGSEATYESGFVIDKFPISRPNLTFSTLTVSNMSPEDSSIYLCSVGGAAGQPQHFGDGTRLSIL.

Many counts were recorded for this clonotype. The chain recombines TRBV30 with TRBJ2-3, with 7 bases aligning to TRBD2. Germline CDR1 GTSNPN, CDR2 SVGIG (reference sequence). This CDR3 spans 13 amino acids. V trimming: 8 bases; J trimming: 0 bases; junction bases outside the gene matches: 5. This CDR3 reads CARAGTSTDTQYF. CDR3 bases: TGTGCCCGAGCGGGGACTAGCACAGATACGCAGTATTTT.

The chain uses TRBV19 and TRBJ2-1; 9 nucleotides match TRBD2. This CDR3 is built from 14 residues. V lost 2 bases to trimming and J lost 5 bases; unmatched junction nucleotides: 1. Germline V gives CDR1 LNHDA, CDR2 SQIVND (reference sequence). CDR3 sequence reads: CASSIRLADNEQFF. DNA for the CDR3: TGTGCCAGTAGTATACGACTAGCGGACAATGAGCAGTTCTTC. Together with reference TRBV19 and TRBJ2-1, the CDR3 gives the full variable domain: DGGITQSPKYLFRKEGQNVTLSCEQNLNHDAMYWYRQDPGQGLRLIYYSQIVNDFQKGDIAEGYSVSREKKESFPLTVTSAQKNPTAFYLCASSIRLADNEQFFGPGTRLTVL.

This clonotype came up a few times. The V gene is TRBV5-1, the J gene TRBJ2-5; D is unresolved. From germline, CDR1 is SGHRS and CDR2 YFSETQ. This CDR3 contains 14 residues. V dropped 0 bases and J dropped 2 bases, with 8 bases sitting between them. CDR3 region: CASSLVDIQETQYF. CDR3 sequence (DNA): TGCGCCAGCAGCTTGGTGGATATTCAAGAGACCCAGTACTTC.

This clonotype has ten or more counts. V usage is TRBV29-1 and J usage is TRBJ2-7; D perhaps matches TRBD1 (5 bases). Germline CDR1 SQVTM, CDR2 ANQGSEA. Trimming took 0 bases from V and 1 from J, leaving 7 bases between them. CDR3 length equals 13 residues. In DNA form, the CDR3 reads TGCAGCGTTGAAGAAACAGGATCCTACGAGCAGTACTTC. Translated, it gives CSVEETGSYEQYF.

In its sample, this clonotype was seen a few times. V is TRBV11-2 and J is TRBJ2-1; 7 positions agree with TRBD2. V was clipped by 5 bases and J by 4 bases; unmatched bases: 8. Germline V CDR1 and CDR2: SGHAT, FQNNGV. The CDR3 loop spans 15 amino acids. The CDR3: CASSPSGLSYNEQFF. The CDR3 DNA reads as TGTGCCAGCAGCCCCTCGGGACTATCATACAATGAGCAGTTCTTC.